This is a list of T cell receptor beta chains from one sample in a study of cytomegalovirus exposure and HLA in healthy donors. The data were produced by immunoSEQ multiplex PCR, yet TCRdb's version contains in-frame clones alone and is incomplete. The profile covers 100,000 to 150,000 clones, with 95% to 96% appearing a single time and 1.7% taken by the ten largest. Sequenced input: PBMCs. Receptors originate from a man aged 18 to 29 in good health and CMV-seronegative. The conserved cysteine and the conserved F or W are not part of the CDR3 here. Fields, in order: V gene, J gene, CDR3 protein.

TRBV21-1	TRBJ1-5	EWGVYSNQPQH
TRBV28	TRBJ2-5	ASSLLGLAGAQGAQY
TRBV29-1	TRBJ2-7	SVGTDYEQY
TRBV9	TRBJ2-1	ASSVAGLAGVYNEQF
TRBV5-4	TRBJ2-4	ASSPTLAKNIQY
TRBV7-7	TRBJ2-1	ASSLGGTSGGKQF
TRBV4-1	TRBJ1-5	ASSPEGTGNQPQH
TRBV6-6	TRBJ1-5	ASSYGEEQPQH
TRBV9	TRBJ1-3	ASSAGTGPGNTIY
TRBV7-2	TRBJ2-7	ASSLGLTSGRSEQY
TRBV6-1	TRBJ2-7	ASSEASGSSYEQY
TRBV6-5	TRBJ1-2	ASTPGQGYEGYT
TRBV7-9	TRBJ2-5	ASSARGFKQETQY